The clone carrying this T cell receptor (beta chain) was seen a handful of times. As yet, its antigen is unknown. The CDR3 totals 13 residues. V was clipped by 4 bases and J by 5 bases, with 12 bases between them. Per germline, CDR1 SNHLY and CDR2 FYNNEI. The data stem from a study of CD8 T cells in ankylosing spondylitis. Study outcomes and limitations: Prior literature has documented some motif variants in synovial fluid and blood from reactive arthritis.

A single record per CDR3 protein comes from TCRdb applying MiXCR to the 5' RACE reads. The sample has about 350,000 distinct CDR3 sequences, 20% seen once. Sequencing was carried out using blood, either unsorted or a sorted T cell fraction (not recorded which). The chain links TRBV2 to TRBJ2-7; no firm D call. The receptor was isolated from a male donor with ankylosing spondylitis or in good health (not recorded which). The CDR3, as DNA: TGTGCCAGCAGTGTTATGGCCTTTCACGAGCAGTACTTC. Its protein is CASSVMAFHEQYF.